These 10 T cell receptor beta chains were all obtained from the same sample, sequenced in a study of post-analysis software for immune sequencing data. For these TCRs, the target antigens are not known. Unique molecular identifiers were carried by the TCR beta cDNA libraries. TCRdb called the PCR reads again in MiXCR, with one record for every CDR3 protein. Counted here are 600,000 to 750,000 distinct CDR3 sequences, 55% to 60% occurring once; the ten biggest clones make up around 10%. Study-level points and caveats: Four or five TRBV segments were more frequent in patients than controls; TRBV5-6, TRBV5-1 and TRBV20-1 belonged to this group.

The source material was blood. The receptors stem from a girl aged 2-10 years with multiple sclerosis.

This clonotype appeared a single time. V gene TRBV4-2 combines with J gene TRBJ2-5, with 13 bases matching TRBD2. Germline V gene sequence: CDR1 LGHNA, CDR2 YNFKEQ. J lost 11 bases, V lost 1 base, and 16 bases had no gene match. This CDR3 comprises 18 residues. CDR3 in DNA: TGTGCCAGCAGCCAAGGACTAGCGGGGGGCCTTAGTCACAATGAGCAGTACTTC. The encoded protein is CASSQGLAGGLSHNEQYF.

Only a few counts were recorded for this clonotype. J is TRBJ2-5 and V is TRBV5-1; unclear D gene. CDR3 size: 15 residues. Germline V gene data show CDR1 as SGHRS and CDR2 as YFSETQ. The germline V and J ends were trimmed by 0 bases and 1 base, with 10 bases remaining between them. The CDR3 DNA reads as TGCGCCAGCAGCTTGGCTCAGCCGACCCAAGAGACCCAGTACTTC. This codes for CASSLAQPTQETQYF.

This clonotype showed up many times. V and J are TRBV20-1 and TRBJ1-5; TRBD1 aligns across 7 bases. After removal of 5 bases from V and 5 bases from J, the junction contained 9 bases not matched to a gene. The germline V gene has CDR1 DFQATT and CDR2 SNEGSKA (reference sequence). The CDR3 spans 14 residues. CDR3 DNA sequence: TGCAGTGCTCCCCAGGGGGGACTTTATCAGCCCCAGCATTTT. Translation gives CSAPQGGLYQPQHF.

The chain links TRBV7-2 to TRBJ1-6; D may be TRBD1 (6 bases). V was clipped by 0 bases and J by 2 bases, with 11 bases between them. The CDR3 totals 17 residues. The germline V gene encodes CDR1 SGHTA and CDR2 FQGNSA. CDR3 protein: CASSLAQGPPYNSPLHF. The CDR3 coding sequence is TGTGCCAGCAGCTTAGCCCAGGGGCCGCCCTATAATTCACCCCTCCACTTT.

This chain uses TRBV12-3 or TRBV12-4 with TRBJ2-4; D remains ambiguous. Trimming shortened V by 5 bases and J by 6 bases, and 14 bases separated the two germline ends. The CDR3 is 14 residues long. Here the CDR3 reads CASSPSPDGNIQYF. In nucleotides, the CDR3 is TGTGCCAGCAGTCCATCCCCAGATGGAAACATTCAGTACTTC.

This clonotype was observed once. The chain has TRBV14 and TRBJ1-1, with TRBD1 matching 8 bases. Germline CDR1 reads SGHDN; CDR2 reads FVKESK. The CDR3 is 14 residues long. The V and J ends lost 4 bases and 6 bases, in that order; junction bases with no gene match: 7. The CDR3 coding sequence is TGTGCCAGCAGCCGGACAGGGCTCAACGCTGAAGCTTTCTTT. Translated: CASSRTGLNAEAFF.

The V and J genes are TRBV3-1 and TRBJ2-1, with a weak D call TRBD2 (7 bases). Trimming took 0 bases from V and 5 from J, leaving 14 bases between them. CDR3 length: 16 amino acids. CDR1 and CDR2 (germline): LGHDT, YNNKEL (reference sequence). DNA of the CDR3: TGTGCCAGCAGCCAAGATTGGTGGGAGGGGGACAATGAGCAGTTCTTC. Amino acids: CASSQDWWEGDNEQFF.

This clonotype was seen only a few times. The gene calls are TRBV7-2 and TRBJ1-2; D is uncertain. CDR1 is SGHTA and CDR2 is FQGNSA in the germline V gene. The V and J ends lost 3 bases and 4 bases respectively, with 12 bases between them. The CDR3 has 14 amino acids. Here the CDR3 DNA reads TGTGCCAGCAGCTTTCCGACCGGGATCTATGGCTACACCTTC. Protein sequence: CASSFPTGIYGYTF.

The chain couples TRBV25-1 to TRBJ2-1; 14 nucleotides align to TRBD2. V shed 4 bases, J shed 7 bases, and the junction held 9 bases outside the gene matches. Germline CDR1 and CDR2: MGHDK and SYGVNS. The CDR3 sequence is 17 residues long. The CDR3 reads CASSAPTGTSGSNEQFF. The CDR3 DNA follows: TGTGCCAGCAGTGCTCCAACCGGGACTAGCGGGAGTAATGAGCAGTTCTTC.

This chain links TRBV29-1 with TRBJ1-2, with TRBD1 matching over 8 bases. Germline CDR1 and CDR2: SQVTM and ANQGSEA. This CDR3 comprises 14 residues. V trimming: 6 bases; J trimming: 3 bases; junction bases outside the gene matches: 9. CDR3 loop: CSVRVGDRHYGYTF. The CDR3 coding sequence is TGCAGCGTCCGTGTAGGGGACAGGCACTATGGCTACACCTTC.